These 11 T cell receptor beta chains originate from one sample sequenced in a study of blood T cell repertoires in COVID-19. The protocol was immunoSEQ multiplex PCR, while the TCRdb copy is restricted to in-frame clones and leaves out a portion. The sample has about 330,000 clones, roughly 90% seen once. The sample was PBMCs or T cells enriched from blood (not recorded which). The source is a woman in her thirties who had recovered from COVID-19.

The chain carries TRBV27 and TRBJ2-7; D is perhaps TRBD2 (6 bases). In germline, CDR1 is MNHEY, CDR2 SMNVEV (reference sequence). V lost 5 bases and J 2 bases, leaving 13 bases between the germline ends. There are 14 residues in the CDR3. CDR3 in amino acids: CASSGGTGAYEQYF. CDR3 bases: TGTGCCAGCAGTGGAGGGACGGGGGCCTACGAGCAGTACTTC.

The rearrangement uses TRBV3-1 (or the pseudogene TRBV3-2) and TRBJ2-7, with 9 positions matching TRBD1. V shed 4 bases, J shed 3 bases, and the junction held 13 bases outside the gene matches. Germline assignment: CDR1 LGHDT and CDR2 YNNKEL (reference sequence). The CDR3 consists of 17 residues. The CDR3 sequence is CASSRYGQGRTHYEQYF. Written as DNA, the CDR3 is TGTGCCAGCAGCCGTTACGGACAGGGGCGGACCCACTACGAGCAGTACTTC.

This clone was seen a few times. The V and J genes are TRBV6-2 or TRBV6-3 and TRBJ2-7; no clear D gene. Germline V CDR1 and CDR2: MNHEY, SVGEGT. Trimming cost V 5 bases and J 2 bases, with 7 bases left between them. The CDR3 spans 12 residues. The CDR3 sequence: CASSQVTYEQYF. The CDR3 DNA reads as TGTGCCAGCAGTCAGGTCACCTACGAGCAGTACTTC.

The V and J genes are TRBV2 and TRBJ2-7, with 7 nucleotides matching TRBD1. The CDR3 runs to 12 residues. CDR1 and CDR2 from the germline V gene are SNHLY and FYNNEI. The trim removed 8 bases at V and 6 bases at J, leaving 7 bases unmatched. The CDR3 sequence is CASASTGREQYF. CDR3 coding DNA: TGTGCCAGCGCCTCGACAGGGCGCGAGCAGTACTTC.

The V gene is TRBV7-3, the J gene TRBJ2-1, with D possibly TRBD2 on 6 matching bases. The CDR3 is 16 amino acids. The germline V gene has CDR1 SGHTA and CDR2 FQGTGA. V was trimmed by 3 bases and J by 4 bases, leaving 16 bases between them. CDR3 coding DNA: TGTGCCAGCAGCTTCATCGGGACTGGGGGTTACAATGAGCAGTTCTTC. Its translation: CASSFIGTGGYNEQFF.

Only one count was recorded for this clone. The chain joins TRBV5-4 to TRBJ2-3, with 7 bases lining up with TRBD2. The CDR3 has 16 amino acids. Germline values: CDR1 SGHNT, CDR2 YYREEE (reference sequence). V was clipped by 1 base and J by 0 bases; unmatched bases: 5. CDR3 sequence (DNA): TGTGCCAGCAGCTTGCGGGGGGATGGGAGCACAGATACGCAGTATTTT. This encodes CASSLRGDGSTDTQYF.

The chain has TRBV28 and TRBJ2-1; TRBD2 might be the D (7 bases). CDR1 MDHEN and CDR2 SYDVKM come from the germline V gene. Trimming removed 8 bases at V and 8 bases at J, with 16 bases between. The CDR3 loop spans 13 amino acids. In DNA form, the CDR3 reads TGTGCCAGCCAAAGGGGGGGAAGCGATGAGCAGTTCTTC. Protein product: CASQRGGSDEQFF. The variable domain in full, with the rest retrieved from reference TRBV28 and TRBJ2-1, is DVKVTQSSRYLVKRTGEKVFLECVQDMDHENMFWYRQDPGLGLRLIYFSYDVKMKEKGDIPEGYSVSREKKERFSLILESASTNQTSMYLCASQRGGSDEQFFGPGTRLTVL.

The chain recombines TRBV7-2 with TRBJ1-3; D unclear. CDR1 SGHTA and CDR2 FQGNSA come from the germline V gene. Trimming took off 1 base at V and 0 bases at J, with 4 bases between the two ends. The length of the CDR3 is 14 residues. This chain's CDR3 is CASSLDSSGNTIYF. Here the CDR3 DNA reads TGTGCCAGCAGCTTAGACAGCTCTGGAAACACCATATATTTT.

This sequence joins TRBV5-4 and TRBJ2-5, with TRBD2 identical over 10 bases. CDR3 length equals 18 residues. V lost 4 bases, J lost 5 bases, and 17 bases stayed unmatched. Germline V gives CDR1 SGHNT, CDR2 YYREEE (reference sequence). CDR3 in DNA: TGTGCCAGCAGCCCCCCCAAAGGGCTAGCGGGAGCGGTGGAGACCCAGTACTTC. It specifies CASSPPKGLAGAVETQYF.

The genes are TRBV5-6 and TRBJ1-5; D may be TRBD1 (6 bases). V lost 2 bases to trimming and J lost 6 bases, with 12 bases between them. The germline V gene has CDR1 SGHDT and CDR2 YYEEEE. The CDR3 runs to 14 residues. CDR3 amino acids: CASSFMGAGQPQHF. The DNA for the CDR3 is TGTGCCAGCAGCTTTATGGGGGCGGGTCAGCCCCAGCATTTT. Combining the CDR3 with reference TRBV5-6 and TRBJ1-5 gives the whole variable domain DAGVTQSPTHLIKTRGQQVTLRCSPKSGHDTVSWYQQALGQGPQFIFQYYEEEERQRGNFPDRFSGHQFPNYSSELNVNALLLGDSALYLCASSFMGAGQPQHFGDGTRLSIL.

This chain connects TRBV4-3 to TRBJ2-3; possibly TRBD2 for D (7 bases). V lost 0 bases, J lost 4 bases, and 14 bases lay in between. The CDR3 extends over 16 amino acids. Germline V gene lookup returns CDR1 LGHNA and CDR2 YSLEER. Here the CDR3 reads CASSQDPGGGPDTQYF. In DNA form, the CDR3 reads TGCGCCAGCAGCCAAGATCCCGGCGGGGGCCCAGATACGCAGTATTTT.